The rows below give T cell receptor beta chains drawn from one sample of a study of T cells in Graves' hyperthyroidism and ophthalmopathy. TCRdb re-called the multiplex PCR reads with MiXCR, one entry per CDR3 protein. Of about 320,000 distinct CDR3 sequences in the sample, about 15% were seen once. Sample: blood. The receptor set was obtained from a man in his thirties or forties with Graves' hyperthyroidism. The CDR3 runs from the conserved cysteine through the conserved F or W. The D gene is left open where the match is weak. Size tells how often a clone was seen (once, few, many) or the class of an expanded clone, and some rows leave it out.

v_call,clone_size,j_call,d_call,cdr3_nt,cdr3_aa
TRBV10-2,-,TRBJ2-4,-,TGCGCCAGCAGTTACAGGGAGGGGAACATTCAGTACTTC,CASSYREGNIQYF
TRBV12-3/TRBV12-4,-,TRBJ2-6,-,TGTGCCAGCACCCTGAGGGGTGCTGGGGCCAACGTCCTGACTTTC,CASTLRGAGANVLTF
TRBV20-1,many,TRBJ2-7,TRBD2,TGCAGTGCTCCGACTAGCGGGGAATACGAGCAGTACTTC,CSAPTSGEYEQYF
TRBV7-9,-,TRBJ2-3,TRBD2,TGTGCCAGCGGGGGCACTAGCGGGGACCGAAGCACAGATACGCAGTATTTT,CASGGTSGDRSTDTQYF
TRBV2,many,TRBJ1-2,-,TGTGCCAGCAGCCAAGGTGACTTACACAACTATGGCTACACCTTC,CASSQGDLHNYGYTF
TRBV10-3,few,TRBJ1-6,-,TGTGCCATCAGCACAGAAACCTTCAATTCACCCCTCCACTTT,CAISTETFNSPLHF
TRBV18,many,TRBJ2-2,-,TGTGCCAGCTCACCGGCGGCAACCGGGGAGCTGTTTTTT,CASSPAATGELFF
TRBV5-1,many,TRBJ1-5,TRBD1,TGCGCCAGCAGCGCTTTTCCGGGACAGGGCAATCAGCCCCAGCATTTT,CASSAFPGQGNQPQHF
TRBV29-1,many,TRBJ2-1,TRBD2,TGCAGCGCGAAGCGGGAGGTAGGGAATGAGCAGTTCTTC,CSAKREVGNEQFF
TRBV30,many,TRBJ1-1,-,TGTGCCTGGAATCTCGACCAATCCACTGAAGCTTTCTTT,CAWNLDQSTEAFF
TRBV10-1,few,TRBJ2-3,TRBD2,TGCGCCAGCAGTGATTCCGGGACTAGCTTGACGGATACGCAGTATTTT,CASSDSGTSLTDTQYF
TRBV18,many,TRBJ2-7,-,TGTGCCAGCTCACCCTCCCTAGCAACCTACGAGCAGTACTTC,CASSPSLATYEQYF
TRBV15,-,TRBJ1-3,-,TGTGCCACCAGCCGCCGCCCAGGAGCTGGAAACACCATATATTTT,CATSRRPGAGNTIYF
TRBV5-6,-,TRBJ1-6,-,TGTGCCAGCAGCTGGTCTCGTACACCCCTCCACTTT,CASSWSRTPLHF
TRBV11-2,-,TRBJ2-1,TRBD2,TGTGCCAGCAGCCCACCCCCAACCCCACTAGCGGGAGGAGGGAATGAGCAGTTCTTC,CASSPPPTPLAGGGNEQFF
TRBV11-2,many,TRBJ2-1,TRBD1,TGTGCCAGCAGCTTAGGGACAGGACGAGATGAGCAGTTCTTC,CASSLGTGRDEQFF
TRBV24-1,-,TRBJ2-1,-,TGTGCCACCAGTGTGGGGGGAGGATCTGAGCAGTTCTTC,CATSVGGGSEQFF
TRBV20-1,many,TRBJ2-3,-,TGCAGTGCTAGAGAACGGGACTGGACGCAGTATTTT,CSARERDWTQYF
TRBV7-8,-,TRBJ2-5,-,TGTGCCAGCAGCTTAGAGGCGGGATCCGGACAAGAGACCCAGTACTTC,CASSLEAGSGQETQYF
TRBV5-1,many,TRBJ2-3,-,TGCGCCAGCAGCTTGGACGGGAGTCAGACAGATACGCAGTATTTT,CASSLDGSQTDTQYF
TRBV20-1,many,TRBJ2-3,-,TGCAGTGCCCCCGCTCCACTGGGAACAGATACGCAGTATTTT,CSAPAPLGTDTQYF
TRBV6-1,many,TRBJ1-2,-,TGTGCCAGCAGTAGACAGGACACCTATGGCTACACCTTC,CASSRQDTYGYTF
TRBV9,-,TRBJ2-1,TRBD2,TGTGCCAGCAGCCCGGGCGGGGGTGCCTACAATGAGCAGTTCTTC,CASSPGGGAYNEQFF
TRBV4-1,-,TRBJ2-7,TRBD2,TGCGCCAGCAGCCGCATCCACCTAGCGGGAGGGCCAAACGAGCAGTACTTC,CASSRIHLAGGPNEQYF
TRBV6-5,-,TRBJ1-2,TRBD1,TGTGCCAGCAGTTACTCGTCGATTCCCGGGGACAGCCGCTATGGCTACACCTTC,CASSYSSIPGDSRYGYTF
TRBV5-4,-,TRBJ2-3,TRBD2,TGTGCCAGCAGCCATCCTTCGCGGGAGACAGATACGCAGTATTTT,CASSHPSRETDTQYF
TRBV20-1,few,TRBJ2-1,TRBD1,TGCAGTGCTAGCCAGGGGGAGACTTCTTCCCAACTCTTC,CSASQGETSSQLF
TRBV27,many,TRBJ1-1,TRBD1,TGTGCCAGCCGAGCCCTTCCGACAGGGGGCGCGGGGGTAACCGATGAAGCTTTCTTT,CASRALPTGGAGVTDEAFF
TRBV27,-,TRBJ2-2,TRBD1,TGTGCCAGCAGTTTACAGGGGGCTGGCACCGGGGAGCTGTTTTTT,CASSLQGAGTGELFF
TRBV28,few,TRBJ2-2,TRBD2,TGTGCCAGCAGTACGTTATCGGGACTAGGGCTCACCGGGGAGCTGTTTTTT,CASSTLSGLGLTGELFF
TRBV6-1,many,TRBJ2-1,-,TGTGCCAGCATGGACGGAAACTCCTACAATGAGCAGTTCTTC,CASMDGNSYNEQFF
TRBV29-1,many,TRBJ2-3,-,TGCAGCGTTGACCCCAGCGGCGATACGCAGTATTTT,CSVDPSGDTQYF
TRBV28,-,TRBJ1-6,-,TGTGCCAGCAGTTTAGGTTACGGGTACCGATCACCCCTCCACTTT,CASSLGYGYRSPLHF
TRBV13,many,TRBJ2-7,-,TGTGCCAGCAGGCAGGGGTCGCGCGAGCAGTACTTC,CASRQGSREQYF
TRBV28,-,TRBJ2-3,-,TGTGCCACACTCGGTTCAGGCTCAGATACGCAGTATTTT,CATLGSGSDTQYF
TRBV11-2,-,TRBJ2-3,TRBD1,TGTGCCAGCGGCGACAGGGGCACAGATACGCAGTATTTT,CASGDRGTDTQYF
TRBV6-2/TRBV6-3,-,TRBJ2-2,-,TGTGCCAGCAGTTACAGGCCTAGCAAAAACACCGGGGAGCTGTTTTTT,CASSYRPSKNTGELFF
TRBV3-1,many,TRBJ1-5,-,TGTGCCAGCAGCCAAGCAGGGGCCGGGCAGCCCCAGCATTTT,CASSQAGAGQPQHF
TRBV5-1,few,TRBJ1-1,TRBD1,TGCGCCAGCAGCTTGCTAAACAGGGGATCCACTGAAGCTTTCTTT,CASSLLNRGSTEAFF
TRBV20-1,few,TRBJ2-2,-,TGCAGTGCTGGGGGTGGGGGGCGATATAGCGGGACCGGGGAGCTGTTTTTT,CSAGGGGRYSGTGELFF
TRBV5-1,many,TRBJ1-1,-,TGCGCCAGCAGTTTGACGGACGGGTACACTGAAGCTTTCTTT,CASSLTDGYTEAFF
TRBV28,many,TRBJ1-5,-,TGTGCCAGCAGCTATAACCGGGACACCAATCAGCCCCAGCATTTT,CASSYNRDTNQPQHF
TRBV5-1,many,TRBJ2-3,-,TGCGCCAGCAGCGCGGGAAGCACAGATACGCAGTATTTT,CASSAGSTDTQYF
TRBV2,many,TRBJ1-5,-,TGTGCCAGCACGCCGGAACGGGATCAGCCCCAGCATTTT,CASTPERDQPQHF
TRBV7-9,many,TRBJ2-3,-,TGTGCCAGCAGCTTAGAGGGATTGCGGGGGCTGCAGTATTTT,CASSLEGLRGLQYF
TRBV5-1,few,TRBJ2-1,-,TGCGCCAGCAGCTTGGGACAGGAGCACAATGAGCAGTTCTTC,CASSLGQEHNEQFF
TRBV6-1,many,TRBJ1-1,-,TGTGCCAGCAGGAGACAGTTGAACACTGAAGCTTTCTTT,CASRRQLNTEAFF
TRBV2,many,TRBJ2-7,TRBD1,TGTGCCAGCAGGAACAGGGGGACCTCCTACGAGCAGTACTTC,CASRNRGTSYEQYF
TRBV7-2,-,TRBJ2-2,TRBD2,TGTGCCAGCAGCTTGCGGGGGGATCCCGGGGAGCTGTTTTTT,CASSLRGDPGELFF
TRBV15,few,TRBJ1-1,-,TGTGCCACCAGCAGAGAGAGGAGAAACACTGAAGCTTTCTTT,CATSRERRNTEAFF
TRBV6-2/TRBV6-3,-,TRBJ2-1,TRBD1,TGTGCCAGCAGTTACTACAGGGGCTCCTACAATGAGCAGTTCTTC,CASSYYRGSYNEQFF
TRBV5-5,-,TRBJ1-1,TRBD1,TGTGCCAGCAGCTTGATTTGGAGGGGGCGGCGGAAAGCTTTCTTT,CASSLIWRGRRKAFF
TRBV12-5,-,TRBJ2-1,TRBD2,TGTGCTACAACTAGCGGGACCTCAAGTGAGCAGTTCTTC,CATTSGTSSEQFF
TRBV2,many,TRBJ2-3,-,TGTGCCAGCAGTGGGGCGTCGGGGTTTACAGATACGCAGTATTTT,CASSGASGFTDTQYF
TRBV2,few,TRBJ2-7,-,TGTGCCAGCGGGAGTGGACTACTTTCCCCCGCCTGCGAGCAGTACTTC,CASGSGLLSPACEQYF